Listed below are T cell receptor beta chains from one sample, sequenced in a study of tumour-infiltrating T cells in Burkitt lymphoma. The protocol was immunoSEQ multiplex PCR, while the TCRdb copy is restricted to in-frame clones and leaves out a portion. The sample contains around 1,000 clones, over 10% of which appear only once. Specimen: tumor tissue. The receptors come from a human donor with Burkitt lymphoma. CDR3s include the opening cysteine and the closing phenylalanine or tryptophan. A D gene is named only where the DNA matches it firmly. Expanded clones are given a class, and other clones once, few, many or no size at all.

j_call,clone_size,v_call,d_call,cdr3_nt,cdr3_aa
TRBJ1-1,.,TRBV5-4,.,TGTGCCAGCAGCTTGGAAGGGGTAGCGACTGAAGCTTTCTTT,CASSLEGVATEAFF
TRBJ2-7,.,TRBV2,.,TGTGCCAGCAGTCAAGGAGCCTACGAGCAGTACTTC,CASSQGAYEQYF
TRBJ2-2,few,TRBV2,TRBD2,TGTGCCAGCAGTCCCGGAACTAGCGGGAGGGAGACCGGGGAGCTGTTTTTT,CASSPGTSGRETGELFF
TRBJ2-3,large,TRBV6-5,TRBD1,TGTGCCAGCAGTTCCCCGGGACAGGCTCCGTATACGCAGTATTTT,CASSSPGQAPYTQYF
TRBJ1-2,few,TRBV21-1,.,TGTGCCAGCACCCTGGGCTACGGGACAGGGGGACACTATGGCTACACCTTC,CASTLGYGTGGHYGYTF
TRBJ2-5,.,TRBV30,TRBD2,TGTGCCTGGAGTGTCAGCGGGGGCAGGACCCAGTACTTC,CAWSVSGGRTQYF
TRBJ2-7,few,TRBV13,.,TGTGCCAGCAGCCGCGACCGCTACGAGCAGTACTTC,CASSRDRYEQYF
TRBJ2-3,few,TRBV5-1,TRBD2,TGCGCCAGCAGCTTGCTCGGACTAGCGGTTTCTCCAGATACGCAGTATTTT,CASSLLGLAVSPDTQYF
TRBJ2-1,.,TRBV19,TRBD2,TGTGCCAGTAGTTTCTGGACTAGAGAATTGGACAATGAGCAGTTCTTC,CASSFWTRELDNEQFF
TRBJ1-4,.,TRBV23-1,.,TGCGCCAGCAGTCAATCGGGGACACCTAATGAAAAACTGTTTTTT,CASSQSGTPNEKLFF
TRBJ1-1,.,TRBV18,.,TGTGCCAGCTCACCTGGACAGACGAACACTGAAGCTTTCTTT,CASSPGQTNTEAFF
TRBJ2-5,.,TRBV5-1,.,TGCGCCAGCAGCTTGAATCGGGCATGGGGGGAGACCCAGTACTTC,CASSLNRAWGETQYF
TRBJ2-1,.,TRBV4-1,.,TGCGCCAGCAGCCAAATAGCCGGCAGGGCGATTGAGCAGTTCTTC,CASSQIAGRAIEQFF
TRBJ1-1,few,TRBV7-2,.,TGTGCCAGCAGCTTATTAGTCAGGAACACTGAAGCTTTCTTT,CASSLLVRNTEAFF
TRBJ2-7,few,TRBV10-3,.,TGTGCCATCAGTCGCGGGCCCGACGAGCAGTACTTC,CAISRGPDEQYF
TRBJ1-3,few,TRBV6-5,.,TGTGCCAGCAGATATACAGGGTCTGGAAACACCATATATTTT,CASRYTGSGNTIYF
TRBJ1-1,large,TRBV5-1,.,TGCGCCAGCAGCCCAGAACAAGACACTGAAGCTTTCTTT,CASSPEQDTEAFF
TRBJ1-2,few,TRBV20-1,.,TGCAGTGCTGATAAATCCTATGGCTACACCTTC,CSADKSYGYTF
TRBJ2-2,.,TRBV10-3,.,TGTGCCATCAGTGAGTCGATTAGTGTTTTGGTCACCGGGGAGCTGTTTTTT,CAISESISVLVTGELFF
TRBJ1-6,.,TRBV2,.,TGTGCCAGCATGGGCGGCGGTCCCCTCCACTTT,CASMGGGPLHF
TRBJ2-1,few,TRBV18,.,TGTGCCAGCTCACCAAGGAAAGAAGGAGAGCAGTTCTTC,CASSPRKEGEQFF
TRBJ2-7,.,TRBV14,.,TGTGCCAGCAGCCCCGAGGTAGGGTACGAGCAGTACTTC,CASSPEVGYEQYF
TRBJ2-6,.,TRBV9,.,TGTGCCAGCAGCGTCGCAAGGTTCTCCCCTGGGGCCAACGTCCTGACTTTC,CASSVARFSPGANVLTF
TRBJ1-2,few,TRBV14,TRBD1,TGTGCCAGCAGCCAAGGCCTGACAGGGAACTATGGCTACACCTTC,CASSQGLTGNYGYTF
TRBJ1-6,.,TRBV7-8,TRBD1,TGTGCCAGCAGCTTAGCGCTTTCGGGACAGGGATTTGGGTCACCCCTCCACTTT,CASSLALSGQGFGSPLHF
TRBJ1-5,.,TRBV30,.,TGTGCCTGGCGACAACCGGGACAAGGCCTTAGCAATCAGCCCCAGCATTTT,CAWRQPGQGLSNQPQHF
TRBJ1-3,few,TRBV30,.,TGTGCCTGGAGTAAGACCGTAACGAACACCATATATTTT,CAWSKTVTNTIYF
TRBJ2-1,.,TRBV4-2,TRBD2,TGTGCCAGCAGCCTGACTAGCGGGAGGGCCAATGAGCAGTTCTTC,CASSLTSGRANEQFF
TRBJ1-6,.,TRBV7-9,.,TGTGCCAGCAGCACCACGGTGGGGTCCTATAATTCACCCCTCCACTTT,CASSTTVGSYNSPLHF
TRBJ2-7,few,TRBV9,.,TGTGCCAGCAGCAGGGGTGACTACGAGCAGTACTTC,CASSRGDYEQYF
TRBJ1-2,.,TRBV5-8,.,TGTGCCAGCAGCTTGGCGGGGTGGGACCAACGAAGGAACTATGGCTACACCTTC,CASSLAGWDQRRNYGYTF
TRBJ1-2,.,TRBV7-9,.,TGTGCCGCGGGGGTAAACTATGGCTACACCTTC,CAAGVNYGYTF
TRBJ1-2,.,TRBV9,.,TGTGCCAGCAGCGCCAGAGAGAATTATGGCTACACCTTC,CASSARENYGYTF
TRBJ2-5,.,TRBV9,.,TGTGCCAGCAGCCTTGGACAGACTTTCAGCCCTCAAGAGACCCAGTACTTC,CASSLGQTFSPQETQYF
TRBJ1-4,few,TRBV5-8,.,TGTGCCAGCAGCTTGGATTGGGGGCGCTCTGAAAAACTGTTTTTT,CASSLDWGRSEKLFF
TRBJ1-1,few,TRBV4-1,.,TGCGCCAGCAGCCCCCCCCAGACAGTGAACACTGAAGCTTTCTTT,CASSPPQTVNTEAFF
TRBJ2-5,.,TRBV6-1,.,TGTGCCAGCAGTGCGCAGGGTTGGGAGACCCAGTACTTC,CASSAQGWETQYF
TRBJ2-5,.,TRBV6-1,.,TGTGCCAGCAGTGTTAGCGGTAGGGAGACCCAGTACTTC,CASSVSGRETQYF
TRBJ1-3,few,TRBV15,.,TGTGCCACCAGCAGATCCGGGACGGGCGGAAACACCATATATTTT,CATSRSGTGGNTIYF
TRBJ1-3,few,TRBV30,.,TGTGCCTGGAGACAGAGTTCTGGAAACACCATATATTTT,CAWRQSSGNTIYF
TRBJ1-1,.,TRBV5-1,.,TGCGCCAGCAGCTTTGGCGGGGACACTGAAGCTTTCTTT,CASSFGGDTEAFF
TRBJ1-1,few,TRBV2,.,TGTGCCAGCTCACAAAACACTGAAGCTTTCTTT,CASSQNTEAFF
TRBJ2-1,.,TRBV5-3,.,TGTGCCAGAAGCAGGATTCACTACAATGAGCAGTTCTTC,CARSRIHYNEQFF
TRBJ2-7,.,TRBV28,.,TGTGCCAGCAGCCGTCCGCGGGCTGGCCCGTACGAGCAGTACTTC,CASSRPRAGPYEQYF
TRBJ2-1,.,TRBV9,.,TGTGCCAGCAGCTTTGATCGGGGGGCCAAGTCGTATGAGCAGTTCTTC,CASSFDRGAKSYEQFF
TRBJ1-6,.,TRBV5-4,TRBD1,TGTGCCAGACCTACCGGGACAGTGAATTCACCCCTCCACTTT,CARPTGTVNSPLHF
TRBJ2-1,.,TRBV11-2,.,TGTGCCAGCAGACTAGGATACAATGAGCAGTTCTTC,CASRLGYNEQFF
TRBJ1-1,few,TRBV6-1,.,TGTGCCACCGAGGGCGGGGGGCGGAATGAAGCTTTCTTT,CATEGGGRNEAFF
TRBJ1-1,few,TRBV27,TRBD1,TGTGCCAGCAGCTTACAGGGGAGGACTGAAGCTTTCTTT,CASSLQGRTEAFF
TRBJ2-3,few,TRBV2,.,TGTGCCAGCAGCGGAAGTTTGGGCGCCGGGGAGGGCACAGATACGCAGTATTTT,CASSGSLGAGEGTDTQYF
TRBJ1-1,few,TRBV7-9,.,TGTGCCAGCATCACAGGGATCGAAGCTTTCTTT,CASITGIEAFF
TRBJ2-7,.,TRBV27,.,TGTGCCAGCAGTTTTTTGGCCGATGGCTCCTACGAGCAGTACTTC,CASSFLADGSYEQYF
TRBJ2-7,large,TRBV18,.,TGTGCCAGCTCACAAAAACTGCAGGGTTTAAGCTACGAGCAGTACTTC,CASSQKLQGLSYEQYF
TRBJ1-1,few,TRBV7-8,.,TGTGCCAGCGTCCGGAGGCCGGGCCCGAACACTGAAGCTTTCTTT,CASVRRPGPNTEAFF
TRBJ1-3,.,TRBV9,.,TGTGCCAGCAGCGTATCAGGGTCTGGAAACACCATATATTTT,CASSVSGSGNTIYF
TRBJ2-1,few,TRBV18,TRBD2,TGTGCCAGCTCACCACTGGCGGGAGAGGTTGAGCAGTTCTTC,CASSPLAGEVEQFF
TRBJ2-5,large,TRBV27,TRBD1,TGTGCCAGCAGTCTCCCGGACAGGGTGGGGACCCAGTACTTC,CASSLPDRVGTQYF
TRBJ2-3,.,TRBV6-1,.,TGTGCCAGCAGTCGATACCAGACTAATGAGTATTTT,CASSRYQTNEYF
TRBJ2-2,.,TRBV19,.,TGTGCCAGTAGTTCCATCTCGAGGACCGGGGAGCTGTTTTTT,CASSSISRTGELFF